This entry describes one T cell receptor beta chain. This sample was included in a study of blood T cell repertoires in COVID-19. The CDR3 has 14 residues. Trimming removed 3 bases from V and 4 bases from J, with 15 bases in between. Germline V lookup: CDR1 SQVTM, CDR2 ANQGSEA. The assay was immunoSEQ multiplex PCR, and TCRdb's table has in-frame clones only and misses some. Here the sample spans hundreds of thousands of clones, about 91% being singletons. Sequencing was done on a sample of peripheral blood. The rearrangement joins TRBV29-1 to TRBJ1-2; D is uncertain. This receptor was taken from a man older than 75 with acute or convalescent COVID-19. CDR3 sequence: CSVDRVAGLYGYTF. DNA for the CDR3: TGCAGCGTTGATAGGGTGGCAGGACTCTATGGCTACACCTTC.